The 10 T cell receptor beta chains below come from one sample, sequenced in a study of OX40 agonist ivuxolimab in advanced cancers. Produced via immunoSEQ multiplex PCR; TCRdb's table is partial and in-frame only. This repertoire shows about 61,000 clones, about 90% found once; its top ten account for roughly 25%. The source was CD4+ or CD8+ T cells sorted from blood, collected in a trial of the OX40 agonist ivuxolimab. Source of these receptors: an adult with an advanced solid tumor such as melanoma, head and neck, liver or kidney cancer.

The CDR3 protein is CASSFGLANEQFF. CDR3 sequence (DNA): TGTGCCAGCAGTTTCGGACTAGCAAATGAGCAGTTCTTC. The chain employs TRBV6-5 and TRBJ2-1; TRBD2 agrees at 8 bases. This CDR3 is built from 13 residues. The germline CDR1 and CDR2 sequences are MNHEY and SVGAGI. V was clipped by 4 bases and J by 7 bases; unmatched bases: 3.

This sequence joins TRBV28 and TRBJ2-3; maybe TRBD1 (5 bases). Trimming cost V 3 bases and J 2 bases, with 12 bases left between them. Germline loops: CDR1 MDHEN, CDR2 SYDVKM. This CDR3 has 15 amino acids. The CDR3 DNA follows: TGTGCCAGCAGTTTTGGGGCAGGCCCCACAGATACGCAGTATTTT. Amino acids: CASSFGAGPTDTQYF.

The J gene is TRBJ1-1, the V gene TRBV4-3; no reliable D call. This CDR3 region has 15 residues. Trimming removed 2 bases from V and 4 bases from J, with 14 bases in between. Germline values: CDR1 LGHNA, CDR2 YSLEER. CDR3 amino acids: CASSQHAQRATEAFF. The CDR3 DNA follows: TGCGCCAGCAGCCAACACGCCCAACGGGCCACTGAAGCTTTCTTT.

The V and J genes are TRBV30 and TRBJ1-1, with a weak D call TRBD1 (6 bases). Germline values: CDR1 GTSNPN, CDR2 SVGIG (reference sequence). This CDR3 is built from 13 residues. In DNA, the CDR3 is TGTGCTTCAAAAGTGGGGGCAAGGGCTGAAGCTTTCTTT. It codes for CASKVGARAEAFF.

CDR3: CASSPSRRANVLTF. Here the CDR3 DNA reads TGTGCCAGCAGCCCGAGTAGAAGGGCCAACGTCCTGACTTTC. The chain couples TRBV27 to TRBJ2-6, with D unresolved. Trimming shortened V by 6 bases and J by 5 bases, and 11 bases separated the two germline ends. This CDR3 is 14 amino acids long. CDR1 and CDR2 from the germline V gene are MNHEY and SMNVEV (reference sequence).

This clone has only one observation. V usage is TRBV7-9 and J usage is TRBJ2-3, with 11 bases that match TRBD2. Germline-derived CDR1 and CDR2 are SEHNR and FQNEAQ (reference sequence). The V gene end was trimmed by 4 bases and the J gene end by 2 bases; junction bases not matched to a gene: 14. The CDR3 is 19 residues long. CDR3 protein: CASSSRLTSGTWATDTQYF. As DNA, the CDR3 is TGTGCCAGCAGCTCACGTTTGACTAGCGGGACGTGGGCCACAGATACGCAGTATTTT.

This clone has just one count. The chain recombines TRBV11-2 with TRBJ2-1; 7 bases are a match to TRBD2. V lost 0 bases and J lost 5; bases outside the gene matches: 4. Germline CDR1 SGHAT, CDR2 FQNNGV. CDR3 length: 15 residues. CDR3 sequence: CASSLELAPNNEQFF. The CDR3 DNA is TGTGCCAGCAGCTTAGAACTAGCGCCCAACAATGAGCAGTTCTTC.

This clone appeared once. This sequence joins TRBV16 and TRBJ1-5; 8 bases match TRBD1. V gave up 8 bases and J gave up 7 bases; unmatched junction bases: 7. Germline CDR1 reads KGHSY; CDR2 reads FQNENV. This CDR3 comprises 13 residues. CDR3 amino acids: CASSPGGEQPQHF. The CDR3 bases are TGTGCCAGCTCCCCAGGGGGCGAACAGCCCCAGCATTTT.

The chain combines TRBV30 with TRBJ1-5, with TRBD1 identical over 10 bases. The CDR3 runs to 14 residues. Germline V gene lookup returns CDR1 GTSNPN and CDR2 SVGIG (reference sequence). The V and J ends lost 1 base and 7 bases, in that order; junction bases with no gene match: 4. The DNA of the CDR3 is TGTGCCTGGAGTGGCGGACAGGGGGGCCAGCCCCAGCATTTT. Its translation is CAWSGGQGGQPQHF.

V and J are TRBV2 and TRBJ1-5; tentatively, D is TRBD1 (5 bases). Trimming cost V 2 bases and J 12 bases, with 11 bases left between them. The CDR3 sequence is 12 residues long. The germline V gene has CDR1 SNHLY and CDR2 FYNNEI. The CDR3 is CASSESPGRQHF. The CDR3 nucleotides are TGTGCCAGCAGTGAATCCCCGGGACGCCAGCATTTT. The variable domain in full, with the rest retrieved from reference TRBV2 and TRBJ1-5, is EPEVTQTPSHQVTQMGQEVILRCVPISNHLYFYWYRQILGQKVEFLVSFYNNEISEKSEIFDDQFSVERPDGSNFTLKIRSTKLEDSAMYFCASSESPGRQHFGDGTRLSIL.